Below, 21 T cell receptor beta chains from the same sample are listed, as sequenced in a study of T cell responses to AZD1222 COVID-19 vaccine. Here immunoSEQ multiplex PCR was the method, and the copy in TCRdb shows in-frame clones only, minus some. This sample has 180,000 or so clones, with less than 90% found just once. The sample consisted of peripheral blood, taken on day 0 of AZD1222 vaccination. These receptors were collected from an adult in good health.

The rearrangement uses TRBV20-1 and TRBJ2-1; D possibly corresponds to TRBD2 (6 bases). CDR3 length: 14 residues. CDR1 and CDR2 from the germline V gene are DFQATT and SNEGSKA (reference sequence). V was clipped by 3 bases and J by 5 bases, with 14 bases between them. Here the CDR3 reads CSASRAGLDNEQFF. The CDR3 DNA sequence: TGCAGTGCTAGTCGGGCGGGGCTAGACAATGAGCAGTTCTTC.

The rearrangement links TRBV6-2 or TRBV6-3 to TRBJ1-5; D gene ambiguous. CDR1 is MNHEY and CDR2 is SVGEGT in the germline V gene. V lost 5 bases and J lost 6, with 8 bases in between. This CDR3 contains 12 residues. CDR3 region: CASSPPFQPQHF. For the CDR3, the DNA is TGTGCCAGCAGTCCCCCGTTTCAGCCCCAGCATTTT.

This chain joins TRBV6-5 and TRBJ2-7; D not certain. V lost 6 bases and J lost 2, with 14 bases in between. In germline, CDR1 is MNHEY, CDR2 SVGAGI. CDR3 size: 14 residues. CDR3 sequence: CASRAAGLPYEQYF. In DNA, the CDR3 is TGTGCCAGCAGGGCAGCCGGGCTCCCCTACGAGCAGTACTTC.

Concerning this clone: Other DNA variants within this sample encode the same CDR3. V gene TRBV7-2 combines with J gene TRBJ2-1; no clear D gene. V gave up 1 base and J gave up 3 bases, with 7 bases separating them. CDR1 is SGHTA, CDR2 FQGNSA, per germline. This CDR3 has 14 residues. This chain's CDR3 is CASSLGAVYNEQFF. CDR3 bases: TGTGCCAGCAGCTTAGGGGCAGTCTACAATGAGCAGTTCTTC.

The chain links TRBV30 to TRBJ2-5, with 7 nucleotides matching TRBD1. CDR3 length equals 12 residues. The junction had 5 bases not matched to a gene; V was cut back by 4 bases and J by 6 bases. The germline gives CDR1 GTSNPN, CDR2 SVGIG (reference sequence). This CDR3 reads CAWTGQIKTQYF. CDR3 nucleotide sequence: TGTGCCTGGACGGGACAGATAAAGACCCAGTACTTC. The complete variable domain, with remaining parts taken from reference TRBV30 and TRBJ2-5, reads SQTIHQWPATLVQPVGSPLSLECTVEGTSNPNLYWYRQAAGRGLQLLFYSVGIGQISSEVPQNLSASRPQDRQFILSSKKLLLSDSGFYLCAWTGQIKTQYFGPGTRLLVL.

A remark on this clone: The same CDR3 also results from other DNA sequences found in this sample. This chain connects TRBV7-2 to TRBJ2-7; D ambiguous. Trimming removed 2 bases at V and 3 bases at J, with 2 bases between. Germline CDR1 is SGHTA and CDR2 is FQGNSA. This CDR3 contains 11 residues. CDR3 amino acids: CASSLNYEQYF. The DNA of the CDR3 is TGTGCCAGCAGCTTAAACTACGAGCAGTACTTC.

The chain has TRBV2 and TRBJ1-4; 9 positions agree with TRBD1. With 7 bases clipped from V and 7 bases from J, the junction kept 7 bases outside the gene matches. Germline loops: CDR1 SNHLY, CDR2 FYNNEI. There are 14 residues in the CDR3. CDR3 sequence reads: CASNGQGLIEKLFF. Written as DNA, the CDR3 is TGTGCCAGCAATGGACAGGGGCTAATTGAAAAACTGTTTTTT.

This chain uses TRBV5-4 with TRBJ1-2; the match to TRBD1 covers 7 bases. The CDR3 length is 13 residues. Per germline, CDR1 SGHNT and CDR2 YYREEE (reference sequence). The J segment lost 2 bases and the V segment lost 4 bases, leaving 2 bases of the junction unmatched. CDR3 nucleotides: TGTGCCAGCAGCGTGACAGGGAACTATGGCTACACCTTC. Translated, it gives CASSVTGNYGYTF.

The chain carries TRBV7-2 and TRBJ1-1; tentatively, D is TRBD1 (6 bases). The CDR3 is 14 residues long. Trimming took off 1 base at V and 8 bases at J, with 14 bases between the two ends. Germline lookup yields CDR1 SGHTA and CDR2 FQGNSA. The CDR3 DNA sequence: TGTGCCAGCAGCTTAGGCGGGACACTCCGGGAAGCTTTCTTT. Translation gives CASSLGGTLREAFF.

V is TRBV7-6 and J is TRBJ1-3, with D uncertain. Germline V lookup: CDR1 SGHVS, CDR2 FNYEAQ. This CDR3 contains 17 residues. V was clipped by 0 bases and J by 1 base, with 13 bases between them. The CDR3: CASSLAVWTGSGNTIYF. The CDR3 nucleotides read TGTGCCAGCAGCTTAGCCGTATGGACGGGGTCTGGAAACACCATATATTTT.

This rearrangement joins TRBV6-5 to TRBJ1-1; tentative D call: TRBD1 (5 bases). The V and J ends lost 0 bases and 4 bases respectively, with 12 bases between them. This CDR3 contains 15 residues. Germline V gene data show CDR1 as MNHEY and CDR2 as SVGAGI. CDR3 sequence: CASSYSEGRGTEAFF. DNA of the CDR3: TGTGCCAGCAGTTACTCAGAAGGGAGGGGCACTGAAGCTTTCTTT.

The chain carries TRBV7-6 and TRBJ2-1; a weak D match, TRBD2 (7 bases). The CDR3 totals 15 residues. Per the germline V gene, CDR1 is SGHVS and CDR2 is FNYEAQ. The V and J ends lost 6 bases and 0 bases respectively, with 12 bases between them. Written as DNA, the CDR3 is TGTGCCAGCAGTTGGGGGGGCTACTCCTACAATGAGCAGTTCTTC. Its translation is CASSWGGYSYNEQFF.

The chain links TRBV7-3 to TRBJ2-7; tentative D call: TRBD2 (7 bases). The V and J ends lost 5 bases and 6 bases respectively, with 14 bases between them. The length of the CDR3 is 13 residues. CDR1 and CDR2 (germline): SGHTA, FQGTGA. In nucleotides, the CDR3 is TGTGCCAGCAGCCAACAGGGAGGGGCCGAGCAGTACGTC. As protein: CASSQQGGAEQYV.

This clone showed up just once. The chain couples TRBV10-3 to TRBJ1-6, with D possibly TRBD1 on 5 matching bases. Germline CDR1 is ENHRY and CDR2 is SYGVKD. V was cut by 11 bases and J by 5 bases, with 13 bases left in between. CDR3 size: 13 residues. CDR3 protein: CAAKQADNSPLHF. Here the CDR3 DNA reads TGTGCCGCTAAACAGGCGGATAATTCACCCCTCCACTTT.

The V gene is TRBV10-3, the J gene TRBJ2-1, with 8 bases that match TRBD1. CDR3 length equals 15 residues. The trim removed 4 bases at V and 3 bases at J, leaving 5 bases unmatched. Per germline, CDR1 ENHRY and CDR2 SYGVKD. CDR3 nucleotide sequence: TGTGCCATCAGTGTAATAGGGACAGGCTACAATGAGCAGTTCTTC. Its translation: CAISVIGTGYNEQFF.

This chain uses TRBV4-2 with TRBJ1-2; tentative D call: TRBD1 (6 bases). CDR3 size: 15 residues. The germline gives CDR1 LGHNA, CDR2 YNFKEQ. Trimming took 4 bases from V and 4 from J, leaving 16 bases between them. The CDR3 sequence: CASSPPGAVGYGYTF. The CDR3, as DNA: TGTGCCAGCAGCCCACCAGGGGCCGTCGGCTATGGCTACACCTTC.

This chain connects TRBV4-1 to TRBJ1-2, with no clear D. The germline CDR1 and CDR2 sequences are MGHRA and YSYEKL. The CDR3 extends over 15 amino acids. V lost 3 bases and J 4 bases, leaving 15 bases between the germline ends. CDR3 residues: CASSQERGFVYGYTF. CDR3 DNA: TGCGCCAGCAGCCAGGAGAGAGGGTTCGTCTATGGCTACACCTTC.

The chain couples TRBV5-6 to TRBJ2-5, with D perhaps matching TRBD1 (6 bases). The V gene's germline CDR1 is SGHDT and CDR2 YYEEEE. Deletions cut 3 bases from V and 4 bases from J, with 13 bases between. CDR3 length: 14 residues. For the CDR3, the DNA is TGTGCCAGCAGCTCCCCCAGGGGCGGAGAGACCCAGTACTTC. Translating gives CASSSPRGGETQYF.

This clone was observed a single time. CDR3 bases: TGTGCCAGCAGCCTCCTCGGGGGGGCGGGCTACAATGAGCAGTTCTTC. Encoded protein: CASSLLGGAGYNEQFF. The chain carries TRBV3-1 (or the pseudogene TRBV3-2) and TRBJ2-1, with TRBD2 identical over 8 bases. The germline V gene has CDR1 LGHDT and CDR2 YNNKEL (reference sequence). The CDR3 loop spans 16 amino acids. Germline trimming cut 4 bases from V and 3 bases from J; bases unmatched to any gene: 8.

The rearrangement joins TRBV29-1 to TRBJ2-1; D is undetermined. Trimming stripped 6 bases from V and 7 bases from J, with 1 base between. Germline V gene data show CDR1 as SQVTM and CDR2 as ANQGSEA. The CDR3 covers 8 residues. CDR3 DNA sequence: TGCAGCGTAAATGAGCAGTTCTTC. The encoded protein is CSVNEQFF.

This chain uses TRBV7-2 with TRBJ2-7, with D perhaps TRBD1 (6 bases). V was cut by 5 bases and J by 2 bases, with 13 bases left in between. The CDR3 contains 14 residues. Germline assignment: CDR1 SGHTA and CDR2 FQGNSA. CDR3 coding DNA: TGTGCCAGCAGCCCCGCAGGGGTGGCCTACGAGCAGTACTTC. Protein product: CASSPAGVAYEQYF. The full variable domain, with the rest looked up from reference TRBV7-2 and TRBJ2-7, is GAGVSQSPSNKVTEKGKDVELRCDPISGHTALYWYRQSLGQGLEFLIYFQGNSAPDKSGLPSDRFSAERTGGSVSTLTIQRTQQEDSAVYLCASSPAGVAYEQYFGPGTRLTVT.